A single sample gave rise to the 15 T cell receptor beta chains below, sequenced in a study of shared clonotypes between healthy human individuals. Libraries were prepared by immunoSEQ multiplex PCR; TCRdb keeps only in-frame clonotypes and omits some of them. Here the sample spans about 2.5 million clones, approximately 90% being singletons. Input material: naive CD4+ T cells from PBMCs. Subset meaning: CD45RA+ positively selected. These receptors were taken from a man younger than 35 in good health. Some clones in this sample may be carry-over from other donors' samples.

The V and J genes are TRBV7-9 and TRBJ2-7, with unresolved D. Per the germline V gene, CDR1 is SEHNR and CDR2 is FQNEAQ (reference sequence). The CDR3 extends over 13 amino acids. V was trimmed by 1 base and J by 5 bases, leaving 9 bases between them. In DNA, the CDR3 is TGTGCCAGCAGCTTAGACAGCCTGGACGAGCAGTACTTC. Translating gives CASSLDSLDEQYF.

This chain connects TRBV19 to TRBJ2-5, with TRBD2 matching over 10 bases. Losses at the gene ends were 6 bases for V and 4 bases for J; bases not matched to a gene: 8. The germline gives CDR1 LNHDA, CDR2 SQIVND (reference sequence). This CDR3 region has 15 residues. CDR3 nucleotide sequence: TGTGCCAGTAGGTCGCTAGCGGGAGAGGGAGAGACCCAGTACTTC. It specifies CASRSLAGEGETQYF. The full variable domain, its missing parts supplied by reference TRBV19 and TRBJ2-5, is DGGITQSPKYLFRKEGQNVTLSCEQNLNHDAMYWYRQDPGQGLRLIYYSQIVNDFQKGDIAEGYSVSREKKESFPLTVTSAQKNPTAFYLCASRSLAGEGETQYFGPGTRLLVL.

There are a few counts of this clone. DNA of the CDR3: TGTGCCTGGAGCGTAGGGACGGGGGGCACTGAAGCTTTCTTT. It codes for CAWSVGTGGTEAFF. The V and J genes are TRBV30 and TRBJ1-1; a possible D gene is TRBD1 (5 bases). Per germline, CDR1 GTSNPN and CDR2 SVGIG (reference sequence). This CDR3 spans 14 amino acids. V was cut by 3 bases and J by 4 bases, with 15 bases left in between.

The V call is TRBV28, the J call TRBJ2-7; a weak D match, TRBD1 (5 bases). The CDR3 is 12 amino acids. CDR1 is MDHEN and CDR2 is SYDVKM in the germline V gene. Trimming removed 11 bases at V and 0 bases at J, with 11 bases between. CDR3 in DNA: TGTGCCCACGAGACAGACTCCTACGAGCAGTACTTC. Protein sequence: CAHETDSYEQYF. Variable domain in full (rest from reference TRBV28 and TRBJ2-7): DVKVTQSSRYLVKRTGEKVFLECVQDMDHENMFWYRQDPGLGLRLIYFSYDVKMKEKGDIPEGYSVSREKKERFSLILESASTNQTSMYLCAHETDSYEQYFGPGTRLTVT.

The rearrangement links TRBV28 to TRBJ1-5, with D perhaps TRBD1 (5 bases). Germline CDR1 reads MDHEN; CDR2 reads SYDVKM. This CDR3 is built from 18 residues. The V end lost 2 bases, the J end lost 0 bases, and 17 bases lay between the germline ends. CDR3 DNA sequence: TGTGCCAGCAGTTTAGTGGGGAGGTGGGGGTTTAGCAATCAGCCCCAGCATTTT. This sequence encodes CASSLVGRWGFSNQPQHF.

The chain employs TRBV28 and TRBJ2-6, with D perhaps matching TRBD1 (5 bases). Trimming removed 5 bases at V and 3 bases at J, with 11 bases between. CDR1 is MDHEN and CDR2 is SYDVKM in the germline V gene. The CDR3 sequence is 15 residues long. The CDR3 loop is CASSSRAGGANVLTF. The DNA of the CDR3 is TGTGCCAGCAGTAGCAGGGCAGGTGGGGCCAACGTCCTGACTTTC.

The chain couples TRBV19 to TRBJ1-3, with a weak D call TRBD1 (5 bases). Per the germline V gene, CDR1 is LNHDA and CDR2 is SQIVND (reference sequence). V shed 8 bases and J shed 0 bases, with 8 bases lying between them. There are 13 residues in the CDR3. This CDR3 reads CASRGLSGNTIYF. The CDR3 DNA follows: TGTGCCAGTCGGGGACTCTCTGGAAACACCATATATTTT. Drawing the rest from reference TRBV19 and TRBJ1-3, the complete variable domain is DGGITQSPKYLFRKEGQNVTLSCEQNLNHDAMYWYRQDPGQGLRLIYYSQIVNDFQKGDIAEGYSVSREKKESFPLTVTSAQKNPTAFYLCASRGLSGNTIYFGEGSWLTVV.

The V gene is TRBV9, the J gene TRBJ2-1; 7 positions agree with TRBD2. V gave up 4 bases and J gave up 4 bases; unmatched junction bases: 8. Germline CDR1 is SGDLS and CDR2 is YYNGEE. The CDR3 length is 15 residues. The DNA of the CDR3 is TGTGCCAGCAGCTACCCGGGAGGACGGTACAATGAGCAGTTCTTC. This encodes CASSYPGGRYNEQFF. Based on the CDR3 plus reference TRBV9 and TRBJ2-1, the full variable domain is DSGVTQTPKHLITATGQRVTLRCSPRSGDLSVYWYQQSLDQGLQFLIQYYNGEERAKGNILERFSAQQFPDLHSELNLSSLELGDSALYFCASSYPGGRYNEQFFGPGTRLTVL.

The CDR3 DNA follows: TGTGCCAGCAGCTTAGTCGGGGACAGCCTGAACACTGAAGCTTTCTTT. Amino acids: CASSLVGDSLNTEAFF. The chain combines TRBV11-3 with TRBJ1-1; 7 nucleotides agree with TRBD1. CDR1 is SGHNT and CDR2 is YENEEA in the germline V gene. This CDR3 is built from 16 residues. The trim removed 1 base at V and 0 bases at J, leaving 5 bases unmatched.

The V gene is TRBV7-9, the J gene TRBJ2-7; 7 nucleotides line up with TRBD1. This CDR3 is 14 amino acids long. The junction had 5 bases not matched to a gene; V was cut back by 4 bases and J by 2 bases. Germline V gives CDR1 SEHNR, CDR2 FQNEAQ (reference sequence). CDR3 DNA: TGTGCCAGCAGCTCCCAAGGACAGGCCTACGAGCAGTACTTC. Translated: CASSSQGQAYEQYF.

The chain uses TRBV5-1 and TRBJ2-7; no clear D. Germline V CDR1 and CDR2: SGHRS, YFSETQ. The CDR3 is 13 residues long. V shed 2 bases and J shed 4 bases, with 10 bases lying between them. CDR3 bases: TGCGCCAGCAGCTTTCAGTCAGGTTACGAGCAGTACTTC. It specifies CASSFQSGYEQYF.

This chain uses TRBV5-8 with TRBJ1-5, with 8 bases that match TRBD1. Unmatched junction bases numbered 15, after V lost 4 bases and J lost 9 bases. The CDR3 length is 16 residues. Germline values: CDR1 SGHTS, CDR2 YDEGEE. The chain's CDR3 is CASSAHLGQGGGPQHF. The CDR3 DNA sequence: TGTGCCAGCAGCGCCCACCTTGGACAGGGCGGGGGGCCCCAGCATTTT.

The rearrangement uses TRBV13 and TRBJ2-3; TRBD1 is a possible D gene (5 bases). The CDR3 has 15 residues. V lost 4 bases and J 2 bases, leaving 13 bases between the germline ends. In germline, CDR1 is PRHDT, CDR2 FYEKMQ (reference sequence). The CDR3 reads CASSSPRQSTDTQYF. DNA of the CDR3: TGTGCCAGCAGCTCACCTAGACAGTCCACAGATACGCAGTATTTT.

The count of this clone is one. The chain links TRBV25-1 to TRBJ2-5; the match to TRBD2 covers 8 bases. TRBJ2-7 explains the end of the DNA better; the J call may be wrong. The CDR3 runs to 15 residues. The V gene's germline CDR1 is MGHDK and CDR2 SYGVNS. CDR3 coding DNA: TGTGCCAGCAGTTCGAGACTAGCGAACACCTACGAGCAGTACTTC. Amino acids: CASSSRLANTYEQYF.

This sequence joins TRBV4-3 and TRBJ2-7; 7 bases line up with TRBD2. Per germline, CDR1 LGHNA and CDR2 YSLEER. Trimming took 3 bases from V and 4 from J; bases not matched to a gene: 9. The CDR3 is made up of 15 amino acids. The DNA of the CDR3 is TGCGCCAGCAGCCAGAGGACTAGGAGGACGTACGAGCAGTACTTC. This translates into CASSQRTRRTYEQYF.